The T cell receptor (beta chain) described here comes from a study of early T cells in non-severe SARS-CoV-2 infection. About the study: Unsorted whole blood bulk RNA was sequenced, with unpaired chains.

In the library, individual cDNA molecules carried attached unique molecular identifiers. In TCRdb, the 5' RACE reads were re-called with MiXCR into one record per CDR3 protein. Of about 60,000 distinct CDR3 sequences in the sample, about 9.8% were seen once. This clonotype was seen repeatedly, ten times or more. Germline-derived CDR1 and CDR2 are SGHAT and FQNNGV. Trimming pared 1 base from V and 1 base from J, leaving 7 bases between. The CDR3 is 14 amino acids. The V and J genes are TRBV11-2 and TRBJ2-5; no firm D call. The sample comprised whole blood. This receptor was obtained from an adult who was a healthcare worker with PCR-confirmed SARS-CoV-2 infection or an uninfected control (not recorded which). The CDR3 protein is CASSLGRTQETQYF. CDR3 coding DNA: TGTGCCAGCAGCTTAGGTCGCACCCAAGAGACCCAGTACTTC.